This TCR beta chain was sequenced for a study of regulatory T cells in long-lasting Graves disease. Study as a whole: Persistent Graves' disease required over 5 years of antithyroid drugs and positive TSH receptor antibodies. Findings of the study overall: Study was limited to peripheral blood, excluding thyroid tissue. New patients shared more than 950 public clonotypes, and persistent patients shared more, with fewer than 3,500. Favored gene segments in persistent disease were TRBV28, TRBJ1-2 and TRBJ2-5.

The time point is: persistent/refractory GD, antithyroid drugs over 5 years with positive TRAb. Isolated PBMC RNA provided the starting material for the TCR library. The CDR3 is 15 amino acids. V lost 6 bases and J 0 bases, leaving 12 bases between the germline ends. Germline CDR1 reads MNHEY; CDR2 reads SVGEGT. Through Arm-PCR of CDR3 regions and iRepertoire HTBI primers, TCR beta libraries were built. Each CDR3 protein is one row after TCRdb ran MiXCR on the multiplex PCR reads. The profile shows a few hundred thousand distinct CDR3 sequences, about 22% of them singletons. The sample holds a few counts of this clonotype. Its antigen remains unknown.

The gene calls are TRBV6-2 or TRBV6-3 and TRBJ1-5; D is uncertain. This sequence originates from a female donor with Graves disease. This specimen was peripheral blood mononuclear cells (PBMCs), taken when the disease was refractory, from a patient treated with antithyroid drugs. CDR3 protein: CASRVTGDSNQPQHF. As DNA, the CDR3 is TGTGCCAGCAGGGTTACCGGGGATAGCAATCAGCCCCAGCATTTT.